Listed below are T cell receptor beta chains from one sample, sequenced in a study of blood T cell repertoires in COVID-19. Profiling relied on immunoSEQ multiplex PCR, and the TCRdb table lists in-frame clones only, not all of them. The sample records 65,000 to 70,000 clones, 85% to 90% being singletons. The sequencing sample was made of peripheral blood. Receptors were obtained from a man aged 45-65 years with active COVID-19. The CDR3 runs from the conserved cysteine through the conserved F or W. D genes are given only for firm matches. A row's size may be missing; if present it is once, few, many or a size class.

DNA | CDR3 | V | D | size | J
TGTGCCAGCAATTCTAGGGGGGGGACGCAGTATTTT | CASNSRGGTQYF | TRBV12-3/TRBV12-4 | . | . | TRBJ2-3
TGCGCCAGCAGCGCGATACAGGGGACTGAAGCTTTCTTT | CASSAIQGTEAFF | TRBV5-1 | TRBD1 | . | TRBJ1-1
TGTGCCAGCAGCCAGTACCGACAGGGGTCTAATGAAAAACTGTTTTTT | CASSQYRQGSNEKLFF | TRBV4-2 | TRBD1 | few | TRBJ1-4
TGTGCCAGCAGCCAAGGACAGGGCGCTCTCTACTATGGCTACACCTTC | CASSQGQGALYYGYTF | TRBV3-1/TRBV3-2 | TRBD1 | . | TRBJ1-2
TGCGCCAGCAGCCAAGAGCGACTAGCGGGTTACGAAAAACTGTTTTTT | CASSQERLAGYEKLFF | TRBV4-3 | . | . | TRBJ1-4
TGTGCCAGCAGTCCCGGGACAGGGTGGGTCTGGGTGAACACTGAAGCTTTCTTT | CASSPGTGWVWVNTEAFF | TRBV28 | TRBD1 | . | TRBJ1-1
TGTGCCAGCAGTATTGGAGGGAGTTTTGAGCAGTACTTC | CASSIGGSFEQYF | TRBV7-2 | . | . | TRBJ2-7
TGTGCCAGCAGCTTAGCTTCTCGGGGGGCGGGCGAGCAGTACTTC | CASSLASRGAGEQYF | TRBV7-9 | . | . | TRBJ2-7
TGTGCCGTGGGGCCCCCGACAGGGGGGACTGAAGCTTTCTTT | CAVGPPTGGTEAFF | TRBV6-5 | TRBD1 | . | TRBJ1-1
TGTGCCAGCAGCTTGATCCCGCTAGCCTACGAGCAGTACTTC | CASSLIPLAYEQYF | TRBV5-8 | . | . | TRBJ2-7
TGTGCCAGCAGCCAAGCGGTGGGGGAGACCCAGTACTTC | CASSQAVGETQYF | TRBV9 | . | . | TRBJ2-5
TGTGCCAGCAGCCGAGGGGCGGGGGCCGCCTACGAGCAGTACTTC | CASSRGAGAAYEQYF | TRBV11-2 | . | . | TRBJ2-7
TGTGCCAGCAGACACCCTTGGGGGACTAGCGGATACAATGAGCAGTTCTTC | CASRHPWGTSGYNEQFF | TRBV6-9 | TRBD2 | . | TRBJ2-1
TGTGCCAGCAGCGTTTCGGGTCTCTCCGGGGAGCTGTTTTTT | CASSVSGLSGELFF | TRBV9 | . | . | TRBJ2-2